This T cell receptor (beta chain) is drawn from a study of technical replicates of blood from a handful of donors. The assay was immunoSEQ multiplex PCR, and TCRdb's table has in-frame clones only and misses some. The sample comprises 55,000 to 75,000 clones, around 85% of which are singletons, and more than 4.5% rests with the top ten. CDR3 size: 15 residues. V was clipped by 5 bases and J by 8 bases, with 21 bases between them. CDR1 and CDR2 from the germline V gene are LNHDA and SQIVND (reference sequence). The receptor was derived from a human donor in good health. Some clones in this sample may be carry-over from other donors' samples. Material for sequencing was PBMCs. The chain joins TRBV19 to TRBJ1-2; maybe TRBD1 (5 bases). This CDR3 is CASSLNRAAGKGYTF. The DNA of the CDR3 is TGTGCCAGTAGTCTCAACCGAGCTGCAGGGAAGGGCTACACCTTC.